Below, 18 T cell receptor beta chains from the same sample are listed, as sequenced in a study of vaccination effects on CD4 cells after COVID-19. The assay was immunoSEQ multiplex PCR, and TCRdb's table has in-frame clones only and misses some. The sample lists roughly 50,000 clones, 80% to 85% occurring once. Viral peptide pools were used in the ViraFEST assay to expand antigen-specific CD4+ T cells, and sequencing came afterward. Scientists isolated CD4+ T cells after an approximately 11-day culture period ended. No antigen has been identified for these receptors. The sample here was CD4+ T cells from PBMCs cultured with HCoV-229E spike peptides, taken before COVID-19 vaccination. The source is a human donor who received a COVID-19 vaccine.

The chain has TRBV5-1 and TRBJ2-5; D may correspond to TRBD1 or TRBD2 (5 bases each). This CDR3 has 13 residues. V lost 4 bases to trimming and J lost 5 bases, with 12 bases between them. From germline, CDR1 is SGHRS and CDR2 YFSETQ. For the CDR3, the DNA is TGCGCCAGCAGCCGGGGCACTGAGGAGACCCAGTACTTC. Translating gives CASSRGTEETQYF.

The chain joins TRBV7-8 to TRBJ1-2; D not certain. The CDR3 extends over 14 amino acids. Per germline, CDR1 SGHVS and CDR2 FQNEAQ. V was trimmed by 1 base and J by 2 bases, leaving 8 bases between them. In nucleotides, the CDR3 is TGTGCCAGCAGCTTAGTAATGGCCAACTATGGCTACACCTTC. It is translated as CASSLVMANYGYTF.

This clone was counted a single time. The chain employs TRBV10-1 and TRBJ2-5; no firm D call. V was clipped by 0 bases and J by 5 bases, with 16 bases between them. The CDR3 runs to 16 residues. Per germline, CDR1 WNHNN and CDR2 SYGVQD (reference sequence). The CDR3 loop reads CASSESRGLGMETQYF. DNA of the CDR3: TGCGCCAGCAGTGAGTCGCGAGGATTAGGGATGGAGACCCAGTACTTC.

This chain links TRBV12-3 or TRBV12-4 with TRBJ1-1; D is uncertain. CDR3 length equals 13 residues. V was pared by 6 bases and J by 4 bases, with 12 bases between. DNA of the CDR3: TGTGCCAGCAGGCTGCGTCTTTCCACTGAAGCTTTCTTT. Its translation is CASRLRLSTEAFF.

The CDR3 reads CAWSLGRNGYTF. In DNA form, the CDR3 reads TGTGCCTGGAGTTTGGGGAGGAATGGCTACACCTTC. The rearrangement joins TRBV30 to TRBJ1-2; D is ambiguous. The germline CDR1 and CDR2 sequences are GTSNPN and SVGIG (reference sequence). Trimming took 2 bases from V and 6 from J, leaving 10 bases between them. The CDR3 covers 12 residues.

The V call is TRBV6-5, the J call TRBJ2-4, with D perhaps assigned TRBD1 or TRBD2 (6 bases each). The CDR3 has 15 amino acids. V was cut by 2 bases and J by 6 bases, with 14 bases left in between. The germline CDR1 and CDR2 sequences are MNHEY and SVGAGI. The CDR3 DNA reads TGTGCCAGCAGTTACATCCGGGGGCATGGAAACATTCAGTACTTC. It encodes CASSYIRGHGNIQYF.

V and J are TRBV15 and TRBJ1-5, with D possibly matching TRBD1 (5 bases). CDR3 length equals 16 residues. V lost 2 bases and J 4 bases, leaving 15 bases between the germline ends. CDR1 is LNHNV, CDR2 YYDKDF, per germline (reference sequence). CDR3 residues: CATSRSTVGGNQPQHF. In DNA form, the CDR3 reads TGTGCCACCAGCAGATCTACAGTGGGGGGGAATCAGCCCCAGCATTTT.

This clone was seen more than once but under ten times. V usage is TRBV18 and J usage is TRBJ2-7; D remains unclear. The CDR3 has 13 residues. V lost 6 bases to trimming and J lost 5 bases, with 14 bases between them. Germline CDR1 KGHSH, CDR2 LQKENI. The CDR3, as DNA: TGTGCCAGCTCGCCAAGGATGTTCGACGAGCAGTACGTC. Amino acid sequence: CASSPRMFDEQYV.

The rearrangement uses TRBV28 and TRBJ1-2; D gene unclear. Trimming stripped 5 bases from V and 2 bases from J, with 15 bases between. The CDR3 loop spans 15 amino acids. Germline CDR1 and CDR2: MDHEN and SYDVKM. This chain's CDR3 is CASSPTRLLNYGYTF. The CDR3, as DNA: TGTGCCAGCAGTCCGACCCGACTCCTGAACTATGGCTACACCTTC.

The V and J genes are TRBV24-1 and TRBJ2-1, with unresolved D. CDR1 is KGHDR, CDR2 SFDVKD, per germline. The ends were cut back, 5 bases at V and 8 bases at J, with 12 bases in the middle. The CDR3 runs to 13 residues. The CDR3 is CATSALPGHEQFF. Here the CDR3 DNA reads TGTGCCACCAGTGCCCTGCCCGGTCATGAGCAGTTCTTC.

The J gene is TRBJ1-2, the V gene TRBV6-5; unclear D gene. The germline gives CDR1 MNHEY, CDR2 SVGAGI. CDR3 length: 12 residues. V lost 4 bases to trimming and J lost 1 base, with 4 bases between them. As DNA, the CDR3 is TGTGCCAGCAGTTGGATTAACTATGGCTACACCTTC. The encoded protein is CASSWINYGYTF.

This sequence joins TRBV6-6 and TRBJ2-7; D might be TRBD2 (5 bases). The V end lost 5 bases, the J end lost 3 bases, and 14 bases lay between the germline ends. Germline lookup yields CDR1 MNHNY and CDR2 SVGAGI (reference sequence). The CDR3 runs 14 residues. As DNA, the CDR3 is TGTGCCAGCAGTCCTAGTGGAGGTTACTACGAGCAGTACGTC. Translation: CASSPSGGYYEQYV.

The V call is TRBV28, the J call TRBJ1-1, with 7 positions matching TRBD1. V lost 4 bases and J lost 0; bases outside the gene matches: 2. The CDR3 sequence is 14 residues long. CDR1 and CDR2 from the germline V gene are MDHEN and SYDVKM. Written as DNA, the CDR3 is TGTGCCAGCAGTTCCGGGACAGTGAACACTGAAGCTTTCTTT. Its translation: CASSSGTVNTEAFF.

The chain uses TRBV2 and TRBJ2-2; D gene unclear. This CDR3 has 12 residues. CDR1 and CDR2 from the germline V gene are SNHLY and FYNNEI. The germline V and J ends were trimmed by 6 bases and 5 bases, with 7 bases remaining between them. CDR3 sequence: CASRPTTGELFF. CDR3 in DNA: TGTGCCAGCAGACCGACTACCGGGGAGCTGTTTTTT.

The V and J genes are TRBV28 and TRBJ2-5, with 7 bases identical to TRBD1. J lost 2 bases, V lost 2 bases, and 11 bases had no gene match. Germline V CDR1 and CDR2: MDHEN, SYDVKM. The CDR3 is 17 residues long. The CDR3 reads CASSLRENWDRQETQYF. The CDR3 region has the DNA TGTGCCAGCAGTTTAAGGGAGAACTGGGACAGACAAGAGACCCAGTACTTC.

This chain uses TRBV5-1 with TRBJ2-1, with 7 bases aligning to TRBD2. J gave up 0 bases and V 5 bases, and 2 bases lay outside the gene matches. The CDR3 spans 14 residues. CDR1 and CDR2 from the germline V gene are SGHRS and YFSETQ. CDR3 residues: CASSPGGSYNEQFF. In nucleotides, the CDR3 is TGCGCCAGCAGTCCGGGGGGCTCCTACAATGAGCAGTTCTTC.

The genes are TRBV7-3 and TRBJ2-2, with D uncertain. Per germline, CDR1 SGHTA and CDR2 FQGTGA. The V end was cut by 4 bases, the J end by 7 bases, with 7 bases between. There are 12 residues in the CDR3. The chain's CDR3 is CASSSRGGELFF. For the CDR3, the DNA is TGTGCCAGCAGCTCTAGAGGCGGGGAGCTGTTTTTT.

In this sample, this clone turned up a few times. This rearrangement joins TRBV15 to TRBJ2-1, with D tentatively TRBD1 or TRBD2 (6 bases each). Germline assignment: CDR1 LNHNV and CDR2 YYDKDF (reference sequence). The CDR3 is 14 amino acids. The germline V and J ends were trimmed by 6 bases and 2 bases, with 11 bases remaining between them. CDR3 nucleotide sequence: TGTGCCACCAGATGGGGGGCCGCCTACAATGAGCAGTTCTTC. This encodes CATRWGAAYNEQFF.